These 9 T cell receptor beta chains share one sample of origin, sequenced in a study of early T cells in non-severe SARS-CoV-2 infection. In TCRdb, the 5' RACE reads were re-called with MiXCR into one record per CDR3 protein. The table has around 80,000 distinct CDR3 sequences, less than 11% seen once. Source: whole blood, taken at baseline. The receptors shown here come from an adult who was a healthcare worker with PCR-confirmed SARS-CoV-2 infection or an uninfected control (not recorded which).

The table lists this clonotype with many counts. The chain carries TRBV19 and TRBJ1-5; no definite D call. The CDR3 contains 13 residues. The germline gives CDR1 LNHDA, CDR2 SQIVND (reference sequence). V lost 7 bases to trimming and J lost 0 bases, with 7 bases between them. The CDR3 nucleotides read TGTGCCAGTAAAGGCCCTAGCAATCAGCCCCAGCATTTT. Amino acids: CASKGPSNQPQHF. Supplemented by reference TRBV19 and TRBJ1-5, the full variable domain reads DGGITQSPKYLFRKEGQNVTLSCEQNLNHDAMYWYRQDPGQGLRLIYYSQIVNDFQKGDIAEGYSVSREKKESFPLTVTSAQKNPTAFYLCASKGPSNQPQHFGDGTRLSIL.

This clonotype showed up just a few times. This chain joins TRBV30 and TRBJ1-3; D possibly corresponds to TRBD1 (5 bases). Trimming took 1 base from V and 15 from J, leaving 13 bases between them. This CDR3 comprises 11 residues. Looked up from germline, CDR1 is GTSNPN and CDR2 is SVGIG (reference sequence). The CDR3 loop reads CAWSDWGKEYF. In DNA form, the CDR3 reads TGTGCCTGGAGTGACTGGGGCAAAGAATATTTT.

This chain joins TRBV7-8 and TRBJ2-7; D is ambiguous. The CDR3 is 12 residues long. CDR1 and CDR2 (germline): SGHVS, FQNEAQ. V was clipped by 1 base and J by 5 bases, with 6 bases between them. Written as DNA, the CDR3 is TGTGCCAGCAGCTTAGTCTTGAACGAGCAGTACTTC. This codes for CASSLVLNEQYF.

This clonotype was picked up a small number of times. This chain links TRBV20-1 with TRBJ2-7; D gene unclear. This CDR3 spans 11 amino acids. Trimming removed 2 bases at V and 3 bases at J, with 5 bases between. Looked up from germline, CDR1 is DFQATT and CDR2 is SNEGSKA (reference sequence). CDR3 coding DNA: TGCAGTGCTAGACTCAACTACGAGCAGTACTTC. The encoded protein is CSARLNYEQYF.

There are many counts of this clonotype. V usage is TRBV11-2 and J usage is TRBJ2-5; D tentatively fits TRBD1 or TRBD2 (6 bases each). This CDR3 is 16 amino acids long. V was pared by 6 bases and J by 7 bases, with 24 bases between. Germline values: CDR1 SGHAT, CDR2 FQNNGV. Here the CDR3 DNA reads TGTGCCAGCAGTCATCTCGGAGGGGGAGACTTAGGGACCCAGTACTTC. Translated: CASSHLGGGDLGTQYF.

This clonotype was detected many times. V is TRBV5-1 and J is TRBJ1-1, with D perhaps TRBD1 (6 bases). Germline lookup yields CDR1 SGHRS and CDR2 YFSETQ. CDR3 length: 13 amino acids. Trimming took 3 bases from V and 3 from J, leaving 9 bases between them. The CDR3 DNA sequence: TGCGCCAGCAGCTATGGACAGTACACTGAAGCTTTCTTT. It is translated as CASSYGQYTEAFF.

The V call is TRBV7-6, the J call TRBJ2-2, with 13 bases lining up with TRBD2. The ends lost 5 bases at V and 5 bases at J; junction bases unmatched: 2. Germline CDR1 reads SGHVS; CDR2 reads FNYEAQ. The CDR3 totals 15 residues. The CDR3, as DNA: TGTGCCAGCAGCCGGACTAGCGGGAGTACCGGGGAGCTGTTTTTT. Amino acid sequence: CASSRTSGSTGELFF. Full variable domain (rest looked up from reference TRBV7-6 and TRBJ2-2): GAGVSQSPRYKVTKRGQDVALRCDPISGHVSLYWYRQALGQGPEFLTYFNYEAQQDKSGLPNDRFSAERPEGSISTLTIQRTEQRDSAMYRCASSRTSGSTGELFFGEGSRLTVL.

The table lists this clonotype with a few counts. The chain is built from TRBV12-3 or TRBV12-4 and TRBJ2-1; tentatively, D is TRBD2 (6 bases). The V gene lost 3 bases and the J gene lost 10 bases, with 28 bases spanning the gap. The CDR3 extends over 18 amino acids. CDR3 protein: CASSFDPSEGMINIEQFF. CDR3 nucleotide sequence: TGTGCCAGCAGTTTTGATCCGTCGGAGGGAATGATTAACATCGAGCAGTTCTTC.

This clonotype has a count of ten or more. The chain carries TRBV7-9 and TRBJ2-5; TRBD1 is a possible D gene (6 bases). The CDR3 contains 16 residues. Looked up from germline, CDR1 is SEHNR and CDR2 is FQNEAQ (reference sequence). V was trimmed by 6 bases and J by 3 bases, leaving 20 bases between them. In nucleotides, the CDR3 is TGTGCCAGCAGAGGCGGTAGGACAGCGATAAAAGAGACCCAGTACTTC. Translation gives CASRGGRTAIKETQYF.